The T cell receptor (beta chain) under discussion was sequenced for a study of human thymus T cells. Assay: immunoSEQ multiplex PCR; the TCRdb copy retains only in-frame clones and omits some. This table holds 120,000 or so clones, about 93% found once. The germline gives CDR1 LNHDA, CDR2 SQIVND (reference sequence). Deletions cut 6 bases from V and 0 bases from J, with 9 bases between. The CDR3 is 15 amino acids. Remarks on this clone: Its antigen is still unknown.

Obtained as resections during corrective heart surgery, the thymus tissue was then studied. General study points: Thymic repertoires from unrelated individuals overlapped highly, related research reported.

The rearrangement uses TRBV19 and TRBJ2-6, with a weak D call TRBD1 (5 bases). Sequenced sample: thymus tissue. This sequence originates from a boy less than two years old with a congenital heart defect but otherwise immunologically healthy. The DNA of the CDR3 is TGTGCCAGTAGGTCAGGGTTCTCTGGGGCCAACGTCCTGACTTTC. Protein sequence: CASRSGFSGANVLTF.